Sequencing of this T cell receptor beta chain was carried out in a study of cytomegalovirus exposure and HLA in healthy donors. PCR primers comprised 60 Vbeta and 13 Jbeta primers. Only in-frame clones appear in the TCRdb table, and some are missing; sequencing was by immunoSEQ multiplex PCR. The sample holds around 200,000 clones, more than 60% seen once. The CDR3 covers 13 residues. V lost 0 bases, J lost 6 bases, and 8 bases lay in between. Germline V gene sequence: CDR1 LNHNV, CDR2 YYDKDF (reference sequence). V gene TRBV15 combines with J gene TRBJ1-1; D is ambiguous. The specimen sequenced was PBMCs. The source of this sequence is a man aged 40-50 years in good health and CMV-seronegative. The CDR3 DNA follows: TGTGCCACCAGCAGAGATGGCGGGGCTGAAGCTTTCTTT. It encodes CATSRDGGAEAFF.